The present TCR beta chain was sequenced within a study of T cell responses to AZD1222 COVID-19 vaccine. Study results and limitations: CD4 TCRs covered the whole spike, strongest at regions 160-218 and 743-854. Among AZD1222 vaccinees, only 5 to 7 were seropositive at baseline. The breadth and depth of Spike-specific TCRs increased once two AZD1222 doses had been given.

In regard to this clone: The antigen is unknown.

The assay was immunoSEQ multiplex PCR, and TCRdb's table has in-frame clones only and misses some. The table shows around 150,000 clones, with roughly 82% occurring only once. Germline CDR1 KGHSY, CDR2 FQNENV. The length of the CDR3 is 20 residues. Trimming at V came to 4 bases and at J to 0 bases, leaving 18 bases not matched to a gene. The source of this sequence is an adult in good health. Specimen: peripheral blood, collected on day 0 of AZD1222 vaccination. The chain has TRBV16 and TRBJ1-3; 7 bases line up with TRBD1. CDR3 protein: CASSPDREGILPRSGNTIYF. CDR3 in DNA: TGTGCCAGCAGCCCTGACAGGGAGGGGATTTTGCCCCGCTCTGGAAACACCATATATTTT.